The 28 T cell receptor beta chains below all came from one sample that was sequenced in a study of blood T cell repertoires in COVID-19. The assay was immunoSEQ multiplex PCR, and TCRdb's table has in-frame clones only and misses some. The table lists fewer than 200,000 clones, roughly 80% of them singletons. Sequencing was done on a sample of PBMCs or T cells enriched from blood (not recorded which). The receptors here all came from a woman aged 50 to 60 who had recovered from COVID-19.

This sequence joins TRBV24-1 and TRBJ1-2; 12 nucleotides line up with TRBD1. Germline V gene lookup returns CDR1 KGHDR and CDR2 SFDVKD. CDR3 length: 16 amino acids. V gave up 3 bases and J gave up 7 bases; unmatched junction bases: 8. The CDR3 loop reads CATSDRRDRGLSGYTF. As DNA, the CDR3 is TGTGCCACCAGTGATCGCCGGGACAGGGGGCTGAGTGGCTACACCTTC.

The chain recombines TRBV19 with TRBJ1-6; possible D gene TRBD1, 5 bases. Trimming pared 3 bases from V and 8 bases from J, leaving 17 bases between. Germline CDR1 LNHDA, CDR2 SQIVND (reference sequence). CDR3 length: 16 residues. The CDR3 here is CASSMGSQGLDSPLHF. CDR3 DNA sequence: TGTGCCAGTAGTATGGGTTCGCAGGGTTTGGATTCACCCCTCCACTTT.

For the CDR3, the DNA is TGCGCCAGCAGCCAAGATCAGGACCCTATATCGGGAGGAGGCAATGAGCAGTTCTTC. Amino acids: CASSQDQDPISGGGNEQFF. The chain couples TRBV4-1 to TRBJ2-1; 7 positions agree with TRBD2. The trim removed 0 bases at V and 6 bases at J, leaving 17 bases unmatched. The CDR3 loop spans 19 amino acids. Germline values: CDR1 MGHRA, CDR2 YSYEKL.

The chain recombines TRBV5-1 with TRBJ2-2; 12 positions match TRBD2. The junction had 9 bases not matched to a gene; V was cut back by 9 bases and J by 3 bases. The CDR3 consists of 16 residues. Germline V gene data show CDR1 as SGHRS and CDR2 as YFSETQ. The CDR3 loop reads CATKRTSGADTGELFF. CDR3 in DNA: TGCGCCACCAAGAGGACTAGCGGGGCCGACACCGGGGAGCTGTTTTTT.

V usage is TRBV5-1 and J usage is TRBJ1-1; unclear D gene. The CDR3 has 13 amino acids. The V end was cut by 2 bases, the J end by 1 base, with 6 bases between. From germline, CDR1 is SGHRS and CDR2 YFSETQ. The CDR3 spells CASSFTENTEAFF. The CDR3 DNA sequence: TGCGCCAGCAGCTTCACAGAGAACACTGAAGCTTTCTTT.

V gene TRBV7-2 combines with J gene TRBJ2-3; 16 nucleotides agree with TRBD2. Trimming removed 1 base from V and 6 bases from J; junction bases left unmatched: 4. CDR1 and CDR2 (germline): SGHTA, FQGNSA. The CDR3 loop spans 17 amino acids. The CDR3 coding sequence is TGTGCCAGCAGCTTAGGGGGACTAGCGGGAGGGAGGGATACGCAGTATTTT. Protein product: CASSLGGLAGGRDTQYF.

This chain links TRBV10-3 with TRBJ2-2; D may be TRBD2 (5 bases). Germline V gene data show CDR1 as ENHRY and CDR2 as SYGVKD. The CDR3 consists of 15 residues. V lost 7 bases and J 6 bases, leaving 18 bases between the germline ends. The CDR3 DNA reads TGTGCCATCAAGGACTCAACTCTGACCGCCGGGGAGCTGTTTTTT. Residues: CAIKDSTLTAGELFF.

The chain combines TRBV18 with TRBJ2-7; the match to TRBD2 covers 10 bases. This CDR3 comprises 18 residues. Germline CDR1 KGHSH, CDR2 LQKENI. The V segment lost 4 bases and the J segment 2 bases; nucleotides outside the gene matches: 14. This chain's CDR3 is CASSLIGTSEISTYEQYF. The CDR3 DNA reads as TGTGCCAGCTCACTTATCGGGACTAGCGAGATTTCGACCTACGAGCAGTACTTC.

This chain connects TRBV7-2 to TRBJ1-2, with a tentative D call TRBD1 (6 bases). V dropped 1 base and J dropped 4 bases, with 16 bases sitting between them. The CDR3 runs to 16 residues. Germline CDR1 SGHTA, CDR2 FQGNSA. This CDR3 is CASSLDVLGGSYGYTF. CDR3 in DNA: TGTGCCAGCAGCTTAGACGTTTTAGGGGGTTCCTATGGCTACACCTTC.

The sample holds one count of this clone. The CDR3, as DNA: TGTGCCAGTAGTATCCAGGGGGCGAAGTGGGATGAAAAACTGTTTTTT. Translation: CASSIQGAKWDEKLFF. The chain has TRBV19 and TRBJ1-4, with 8 bases fitting TRBD1. V was clipped by 3 bases and J by 6 bases; unmatched bases: 9. CDR1 and CDR2 from the germline V gene are LNHDA and SQIVND (reference sequence). The CDR3 is 16 residues long. The whole variable domain, remainder taken from reference TRBV19 and TRBJ1-4, is DGGITQSPKYLFRKEGQNVTLSCEQNLNHDAMYWYRQDPGQGLRLIYYSQIVNDFQKGDIAEGYSVSREKKESFPLTVTSAQKNPTAFYLCASSIQGAKWDEKLFFGSGTQLSVL.

This chain connects TRBV14 to TRBJ2-7; 7 bases match TRBD2. The ends lost 1 base at V and 2 bases at J; junction bases unmatched: 8. Germline lookup yields CDR1 SGHDN and CDR2 FVKESK. This CDR3 spans 16 amino acids. CDR3 DNA: TGTGCCAGCAGCCAAGTCGGGCCGGCGGGAGCCTACGAGCAGTACTTC. This gives the protein CASSQVGPAGAYEQYF.

The V and J genes are TRBV2 and TRBJ2-5; possibly TRBD1 for D (6 bases). The CDR3 contains 14 residues. Germline V gene sequence: CDR1 SNHLY, CDR2 FYNNEI. Trimming took off 2 bases at V and 3 bases at J, with 10 bases between the two ends. CDR3 in amino acids: CASSERAGEETQYF. Here the CDR3 DNA reads TGTGCCAGCAGTGAAAGGGCAGGGGAAGAGACCCAGTACTTC.

The J gene is TRBJ1-1, the V gene TRBV11-1; 7 bases match TRBD1. V shed 6 bases, J shed 3 bases, and the junction held 10 bases outside the gene matches. The CDR3 contains 15 residues. The germline V gene encodes CDR1 SGHAT and CDR2 FQDESV (reference sequence). CDR3 nucleotide sequence: TGTGCCAGCAGACCGTCGACAGGGACGCACACTGAAGCTTTCTTT. Translating it yields CASRPSTGTHTEAFF.

A remark on this clone: One end of the junction varies from germline; a read error may be responsible. This chain connects TRBV7-3 to TRBJ2-2; TRBD2 matches 11 bases. This CDR3 comprises 16 residues. Germline V gene data show CDR1 as SGHTA and CDR2 as FQGTGA. The CDR3 coding sequence is TGTGCCAGCAGCCTAACTAGCGGGAGTGTGGCCGGGGAGCTGTTTTTT. Translation: CASSLTSGSVAGELFF.

The V call is TRBV6-5, the J call TRBJ2-7; 10 bases fit TRBD2. Losses at the gene ends were 7 bases for V and 12 bases for J; bases not matched to a gene: 12. The CDR3 is made up of 13 amino acids. CDR1 and CDR2 from the germline V gene are MNHEY and SVGAGI. CDR3 in amino acids: CASKPGLATLLYF. The CDR3 DNA follows: TGTGCCAGCAAACCGGGACTAGCGACTTTACTGTACTTC.

The chain has TRBV10-3 and TRBJ2-5; D unresolved. There are 13 residues in the CDR3. Germline CDR1 ENHRY, CDR2 SYGVKD. The germline V and J ends were trimmed by 4 bases and 7 bases, with 13 bases remaining between them. CDR3: CAISVEWARTQYF. In nucleotides, the CDR3 is TGTGCCATCAGTGTCGAGTGGGCACGGACCCAGTACTTC.

The rearrangement links TRBV11-2 to TRBJ2-3, with 11 bases matching TRBD2. V lost 5 bases to trimming and J lost 1 base; unmatched junction nucleotides: 8. The CDR3 loop spans 17 amino acids. Per germline, CDR1 SGHAT and CDR2 FQNNGV. CDR3 loop: CASSAGTSGGGTDTQYF. CDR3 in DNA: TGTGCCAGCAGCGCCGGGACTAGCGGAGGGGGCACAGATACGCAGTATTTT.

V gene TRBV28 combines with J gene TRBJ2-7, with unresolved D. Germline V gene lookup returns CDR1 MDHEN and CDR2 SYDVKM. V dropped 2 bases and J dropped 2 bases, with 10 bases sitting between them. The CDR3 spans 14 residues. CDR3 coding DNA: TGTGCCAGCAGTTTAGTGACTTTTCCCTACGAGCAGTACTTC. The encoded protein is CASSLVTFPYEQYF.

This clone showed up just once. CDR3 loop: CASSYPGMSTEAFF. The DNA for the CDR3 is TGTGCCAGCAGTTACCCGGGTATGAGCACTGAAGCTTTCTTT. The chain employs TRBV6-2 or TRBV6-3 and TRBJ1-1; D ambiguous. The V end lost 2 bases, the J end lost 4 bases, and 11 bases lay between the germline ends. The CDR3 spans 14 residues. Germline CDR1 MNHEY, CDR2 SVGEGT.

The gene calls are TRBV7-2 and TRBJ2-1; TRBD2 might be the D (6 bases). CDR1 is SGHTA, CDR2 FQGNSA, per germline. The CDR3 sequence is 16 residues long. V was cut by 5 bases and J by 6 bases, with 20 bases left in between. CDR3 residues: CASSATGTRGINEQFF. Here the CDR3 DNA reads TGTGCCAGCAGCGCAACCGGGACCCGCGGGATCAATGAGCAGTTCTTC.

The rearrangement uses TRBV29-1 and TRBJ2-1; 11 nucleotides match TRBD2. This CDR3 comprises 13 residues. Germline trimming cut 6 bases from V and 4 bases from J; bases unmatched to any gene: 2. Germline V gene lookup returns CDR1 SQVTM and CDR2 ANQGSEA. CDR3 amino acids: CSVIAGGYNEQFF. DNA for the CDR3: TGCAGCGTAATAGCGGGAGGGTACAATGAGCAGTTCTTC.

The genes are TRBV27 and TRBJ1-2; TRBD1 might be the D (6 bases). The CDR3 runs to 15 residues. Per the germline V gene, CDR1 is MNHEY and CDR2 is SMNVEV (reference sequence). Trimming took off 8 bases at V and 0 bases at J, with 16 bases between the two ends. CDR3 in amino acids: CASLKQGSSNYGYTF. In DNA, the CDR3 is TGTGCCAGCTTAAAACAGGGATCGTCTAACTATGGCTACACCTTC.

This clone was seen just once. The chain recombines TRBV3-1 (or the pseudogene TRBV3-2) with TRBJ2-1, with TRBD2 identical over 16 bases. CDR1 and CDR2 from the germline V gene are LGHDT and YNNKEL (reference sequence). The CDR3 totals 16 residues. Trimming cost V 1 base and J 10 bases; bases outside gene matches: 4. The CDR3 is CASSQGGLAGGEEQFF. DNA for the CDR3: TGTGCCAGCAGCCAAGGGGGACTAGCGGGAGGGGAAGAGCAGTTCTTC.

The rearrangement links TRBV7-3 to TRBJ2-2, with TRBD2 as a possible D gene (6 bases). Germline V lookup: CDR1 SGHTA, CDR2 FQGTGA. Trimming removed 8 bases from V and 5 bases from J, with 12 bases in between. This CDR3 contains 13 residues. CDR3 sequence reads: CASSWRETGELFF. The CDR3 region has the DNA TGTGCCAGCTCCTGGCGGGAAACCGGGGAGCTGTTTTTT.

This clone occurred once. CDR3 protein: CASSSPLQGVPNQPQHF. Written as DNA, the CDR3 is TGTGCCAGTAGTTCTCCGTTACAGGGGGTTCCGAATCAGCCCCAGCATTTT. The V gene is TRBV19, the J gene TRBJ1-5, with 8 bases that match TRBD1. With V trimmed by 5 bases and J by 4 bases, 13 bases remained unmatched. In germline, CDR1 is LNHDA, CDR2 SQIVND (reference sequence). This CDR3 has 17 amino acids.

Concerning this clone: The junction departs from the called germline gene at one end, perhaps through a read error. V usage is TRBV7-8 and J usage is TRBJ2-7; TRBD2 matches at 11 bases. Germline-derived CDR1 and CDR2 are SGHVS and FQNEAQ. This CDR3 contains 13 residues. The CDR3 DNA reads as TGTGCCAGCAGCTTAGACAGACTAGCGGGACGATCCTTC. This codes for CASSLDRLAGRSF.

V usage is TRBV28 and J usage is TRBJ2-7, with TRBD1 matching over 12 bases. Unmatched junction bases numbered 7, after V lost 4 bases and J lost 6 bases. The CDR3 covers 15 residues. Germline assignment: CDR1 MDHEN and CDR2 SYDVKM. The CDR3 DNA sequence: TGTGCCAGCAGTTCACCGGGACAGGGGGCCCGCGAGCAGTACTTC. This encodes CASSSPGQGAREQYF.

The chain combines TRBV6-2 or TRBV6-3 with TRBJ2-7, with 11 bases lining up with TRBD2. The ends lost 4 bases at V and 3 bases at J; junction bases unmatched: 2. This CDR3 has 14 amino acids. Germline V lookup: CDR1 MNHEY, CDR2 SVGEGT. The CDR3 nucleotides are TGTGCCAGCAGTTCGGGGACTAGCGGCTACGAGCAGTACTTC. It is translated as CASSSGTSGYEQYF.